Listed below are T cell receptor beta chains from one sample, sequenced in a study of OX40 agonist ivuxolimab in advanced cancers. Clones were read by immunoSEQ multiplex PCR, and TCRdb kept only the in-frame ones, dropping some. The table shows 75,000 or so clones, with roughly 83% occurring only once. The specimen comprised CD4+ or CD8+ T cells sorted from blood, sampled in a trial of the OX40 agonist ivuxolimab. Receptor source: an adult with an advanced solid tumor such as melanoma, head and neck, liver or kidney cancer. CDR3s include the opening cysteine and the closing phenylalanine or tryptophan. A D gene is named only where the DNA matches it firmly.

J gene: TRBJ1-1; D gene: -; V gene: TRBV7-3; CDR3 protein: CASSPSGARGAFF; CDR3 DNA: TGTGCCAGCAGCCCCTCAGGGGCTCGGGGGGCTTTCTTT
J gene: TRBJ2-3; D gene: -; V gene: TRBV29-1; CDR3 protein: CSVDEGTDTQYF; CDR3 DNA: TGCAGCGTTGATGAGGGCACAGATACGCAGTATTTT
J gene: TRBJ2-3; D gene: -; V gene: TRBV7-3; CDR3 protein: CASSLVGGTATDTQYF; CDR3 DNA: TGTGCCAGCAGCTTAGTCGGCGGGACAGCCACAGATACGCAGTATTTT
J gene: TRBJ2-7; D gene: -; V gene: TRBV7-2; CDR3 protein: CASSLGGTGTYYEQYF; CDR3 DNA: TGTGCCAGCAGCTTAGGGGGCACAGGGACTTACTACGAGCAGTACTTC
J gene: TRBJ1-4; D gene: -; V gene: TRBV15; CDR3 protein: CATRGLEEKLFF; CDR3 DNA: TGTGCCACCAGGGGTTTAGAGGAAAAACTGTTTTTT
J gene: TRBJ1-5; D gene: -; V gene: TRBV10-3; CDR3 protein: CAISESEGIGQPQHF; CDR3 DNA: TGTGCCATCAGTGAGTCGGAGGGGATCGGGCAGCCCCAGCATTTT
J gene: TRBJ2-7; D gene: TRBD1; V gene: TRBV6-5; CDR3 protein: CASSYSGDRASYEQYF; CDR3 DNA: TGTGCCAGCAGTTACTCTGGGGACAGGGCCTCCTACGAGCAGTACTTC
J gene: TRBJ1-1; D gene: TRBD1; V gene: TRBV18; CDR3 protein: CASSPVTGGAFF; CDR3 DNA: TGTGCCAGCTCACCAGTGACAGGGGGGGCTTTCTTT
J gene: TRBJ2-2; D gene: -; V gene: TRBV28; CDR3 protein: CASNGHYRNTGELFF; CDR3 DNA: TGTGCCAGCAACGGTCACTACAGGAACACCGGGGAGCTGTTTTTT
J gene: TRBJ2-1; D gene: TRBD2; V gene: TRBV4-3; CDR3 protein: CASSQDLLARGNEQFF; CDR3 DNA: TGCGCCAGCAGCCAAGATCTACTAGCGAGAGGCAATGAGCAGTTCTTC
J gene: TRBJ2-6; D gene: -; V gene: TRBV11-2; CDR3 protein: CASSVTEYSGANVLTF; CDR3 DNA: TGTGCCAGCAGCGTGACAGAATACTCTGGGGCCAACGTCCTGACTTTC
J gene: TRBJ1-3; D gene: -; V gene: TRBV28; CDR3 protein: CASSPPPQQGTIYF; CDR3 DNA: TGTGCCAGCAGTCCTCCCCCCCAACAGGGCACCATATATTTT
J gene: TRBJ2-2; D gene: TRBD1; V gene: TRBV5-1; CDR3 protein: CASSRQTGGYTGELFF; CDR3 DNA: TGCGCCAGCAGCAGACAGACAGGGGGCTACACCGGGGAGCTGTTTTTT
J gene: TRBJ1-6; D gene: TRBD1; V gene: TRBV19; CDR3 protein: CASTNRGNNSPLHF; CDR3 DNA: TGTGCCAGCACAAACAGGGGGAACAATTCACCCCTCCACTTT
J gene: TRBJ2-7; D gene: -; V gene: TRBV5-6; CDR3 protein: CASSLGGDSYEQYF; CDR3 DNA: TGTGCCAGCAGCTTAGGAGGGGACTCCTACGAGCAGTACTTC
J gene: TRBJ1-1; D gene: -; V gene: TRBV7-9; CDR3 protein: CASSSYHHDWRGSEAFF; CDR3 DNA: TGTGCCAGCAGCTCCTACCATCACGACTGGAGAGGGTCTGAAGCTTTCTTT